A single sample is the source of the 3 T cell receptor beta chains below, sequenced in a study of blood T cell repertoires in COVID-19. TCRdb's table, derived via immunoSEQ multiplex PCR, lists solely in-frame clones and lacks some. Here the sample spans about 240,000 clones, around four fifths being singletons. The sequenced sample was peripheral blood. All receptors come from a woman aged 55-75 years with active or convalescent COVID-19.

This chain connects TRBV5-1 to TRBJ2-3; TRBD2 is a possible D gene (7 bases). In germline, CDR1 is SGHRS, CDR2 YFSETQ. V lost 4 bases and J lost 4, with 19 bases in between. CDR3 length: 16 residues. CDR3 in DNA: TGCGCCAGCAGCCCCTTAGAGAGGGGGGGCGCAGATACGCAGTATTTT. As protein: CASSPLERGGADTQYF.

This clone is a singleton in its sample. The rearrangement uses TRBV28 and TRBJ1-1; 10 bases are shared with TRBD1. Germline CDR1 reads MDHEN; CDR2 reads SYDVKM. This CDR3 contains 19 residues. Germline trimming cut 5 bases from V and 1 base from J; bases unmatched to any gene: 16. The CDR3 region is CASSQRQGAKLGSNTEAFF. CDR3 nucleotides: TGTGCCAGCAGTCAGAGACAGGGGGCGAAACTGGGGTCGAACACTGAAGCTTTCTTT.

V gene TRBV30 combines with J gene TRBJ1-1; D remains ambiguous. The germline V gene has CDR1 GTSNPN and CDR2 SVGIG (reference sequence). The ends were cut back, 3 bases at V and 7 bases at J, with 12 bases in the middle. This CDR3 spans 12 amino acids. The CDR3 nucleotides read TGTGCCTGGAGCTCCAACGCCTATGAAGCTTTCTTT. Translating gives CAWSSNAYEAFF. Variable domain in full (rest from reference TRBV30 and TRBJ1-1): SQTIHQWPATLVQPVGSPLSLECTVEGTSNPNLYWYRQAAGRGLQLLFYSVGIGQISSEVPQNLSASRPQDRQFILSSKKLLLSDSGFYLCAWSSNAYEAFFGQGTRLTVV.